Each of the 17 T cell receptor beta chains below was sequenced from the same sample in a study of T cells after yellow fever vaccination. One entry per CDR3 protein, called by TCRdb with MiXCR from the 5' RACE reads. This table has 320,000 or so distinct CDR3 sequences, around 8.1% appearing once. Sequenced here: PBMCs, sampled about 41 days after the first yellow fever vaccination. The receptors were gathered from a man in his late teens or twenties who received the YFV17D yellow fever vaccine.

This clonotype was counted between two and nine times. This chain connects TRBV14 to TRBJ2-1, with TRBD1 matching 7 bases. J gave up 7 bases and V 2 bases, and 14 bases lay outside the gene matches. The CDR3 contains 17 residues. The germline V gene has CDR1 SGHDN and CDR2 FVKESK. DNA for the CDR3: TGTGCCAGCAGCCAAAGAGCAGACAGGGTCTTGGGGAATGAGCAGTTCTTC. It codes for CASSQRADRVLGNEQFF.

This clonotype was seen a handful of times. J is TRBJ2-5 and V is TRBV9; D remains ambiguous. This CDR3 contains 15 residues. V lost 5 bases to trimming and J lost 2 bases, with 16 bases between them. CDR1 and CDR2 (germline): SGDLS, YYNGEE. The CDR3 DNA sequence: TGTGCCAGCAGTCGTAGTGCAGCTTCACAAGAGACCCAGTACTTC. Encoded protein: CASSRSAASQETQYF.

This clonotype was observed a few times. The genes are TRBV4-3 and TRBJ1-2; D may be TRBD1 (5 bases). Trimming cost V 0 bases and J 6 bases, with 20 bases left between them. Germline V CDR1 and CDR2: LGHNA, YSLEER. The CDR3 spans 17 residues. Here the CDR3 DNA reads TGCGCCAGCAGCCAAGATTACCCGAGAAGAGGGGCACATGGCTACACCTTC. Translation gives CASSQDYPRRGAHGYTF.

This clonotype was picked up a small number of times. This chain connects TRBV7-9 to TRBJ2-3, with 8 positions matching TRBD2. The V gene end was trimmed by 1 base and the J gene end by 2 bases; junction bases not matched to a gene: 5. Germline V gives CDR1 SEHNR, CDR2 FQNEAQ (reference sequence). The length of the CDR3 is 16 residues. The DNA for the CDR3 is TGTGCCAGCAGCTTAGTTGCCGGGGGGGCCACAGATACGCAGTATTTT. This sequence encodes CASSLVAGGATDTQYF.

This clonotype was recorded a few times. The chain combines TRBV5-6 with TRBJ1-1; TRBD1 might be the D (5 bases). The CDR3 sequence is 12 residues long. The germline V gene has CDR1 SGHDT and CDR2 YYEEEE. V lost 4 bases and J 6 bases, leaving 10 bases between the germline ends. CDR3 loop: CASSPGGAEAFF. Written as DNA, the CDR3 is TGTGCCAGCAGCCCCGGAGGGGCTGAAGCTTTCTTT.

V is TRBV28 and J is TRBJ2-7; 9 bases are shared with TRBD1. CDR1 and CDR2 (germline): MDHEN, SYDVKM. V dropped 3 bases and J dropped 3; count of bases not matched to a gene: 6. The CDR3 sequence is 15 residues long. The CDR3 nucleotides read TGTGCCAGCAGTTTCCCGGGACAGGGACACTACGAGCAGTACGTC. Translating it yields CASSFPGQGHYEQYV.

This clonotype came up a few times. This chain connects TRBV24-1 to TRBJ1-2; no firm D call. This CDR3 has 14 amino acids. Germline V CDR1 and CDR2: KGHDR, SFDVKD. V gave up 5 bases and J gave up 4 bases, with 13 bases separating them. CDR3 nucleotides: TGTGCCACCAGTGGAACCGGCCTCTCCTATGGCTACACCTTC. This codes for CATSGTGLSYGYTF.

This clonotype came up many times. The CDR3 nucleotides are TGTGCCAGCAGCTTCGACTATTACAGCCAAGAGACCCAGTACTTC. This gives the protein CASSFDYYSQETQYF. The chain carries TRBV7-2 and TRBJ2-5; D perhaps matches TRBD2 (5 bases). This CDR3 is 15 amino acids long. Between the trimmed V and J ends, which lost 3 bases and 1 base, there was a span of 12 bases. Germline V gene sequence: CDR1 SGHTA, CDR2 FQGNSA.

In this sample, this clonotype turned up many times. The chain carries TRBV5-1 and TRBJ2-3, with 9 bases aligning to TRBD1. The CDR3 covers 16 residues. V lost 9 bases and J lost 5; bases outside the gene matches: 16. Germline-derived CDR1 and CDR2 are SGHRS and YFSETQ. The CDR3 region has the DNA TGCGCCACAAGAGGACCTAGGACAGGGGTTGGAGATACGCAGTATTTT. This encodes CATRGPRTGVGDTQYF. The complete variable domain, with remaining parts taken from reference TRBV5-1 and TRBJ2-3, reads KAGVTQTPRYLIKTRGQQVTLSCSPISGHRSVSWYQQTPGQGLQFLFEYFSETQRNKGNFPGRFSGRQFSNSRSEMNVSTLELGDSALYLCATRGPRTGVGDTQYFGPGTRLTVL.

This chain joins TRBV7-8 and TRBJ2-7; D may correspond to TRBD1 or TRBD2 (6 bases each). The V and J ends lost 0 bases and 3 bases respectively, with 15 bases between them. Germline CDR1 and CDR2: SGHVS and FQNEAQ. The CDR3 runs 16 residues. The CDR3 sequence: CASSLALGGTYYEQYF. CDR3 nucleotide sequence: TGTGCCAGCAGCTTAGCGTTAGGGGGGACGTACTACGAGCAGTACTTC.

This clonotype was recorded many times. At one end the junction does not follow the germline gene, possibly because of a read error. The J gene is TRBJ1-6, the V gene TRBV3-1, with D hard to call. There are 15 residues in the CDR3. From germline, CDR1 is LGHDT and CDR2 YNNKEL (reference sequence). DNA for the CDR3: TGCGCCAGCAGCCAAGGGAGCTCCTATAATTCACCCCTCCACTTT. Its protein is CASSQGSSYNSPLHF.

The gene calls are TRBV12-3 or TRBV12-4 and TRBJ2-7; the D gene is possibly TRBD1 (6 bases). V lost 8 bases to trimming and J lost 3 bases, with 17 bases between them. The CDR3 is 14 amino acids. CDR3 nucleotide sequence: TGTGCCAGCCGCCCAAATACAGGGATCTACGAGCAGTACTTC. It encodes CASRPNTGIYEQYF.

This clonotype was recorded many times. The CDR3, as DNA: TGCAGTTCGACAGGGTACAATGAGCAGTTCTTC. Translated, it gives CSSTGYNEQFF. The chain is built from TRBV20-1 and TRBJ2-1, with 7 nucleotides matching TRBD1. V was clipped by 8 bases and J by 4 bases; unmatched bases: 2. The CDR3 sequence is 11 residues long. CDR1 DFQATT and CDR2 SNEGSKA come from the germline V gene (reference sequence).

The chain is built from TRBV20-1 and TRBJ2-1, with 12 bases identical to TRBD2. Looked up from germline, CDR1 is DFQATT and CDR2 is SNEGSKA (reference sequence). The CDR3 contains 15 residues. The V gene end was trimmed by 5 bases and the J gene end by 3 bases; junction bases not matched to a gene: 5. CDR3 nucleotide sequence: TGCAGTGCTTGGACTAGCGGGGCTAACTACAATGAGCAGTTCTTC. Translating it yields CSAWTSGANYNEQFF.

V is TRBV27 and J is TRBJ2-1; 10 bases line up with TRBD2. Trimming took 0 bases from V and 4 from J; bases not matched to a gene: 3. The CDR3 totals 16 residues. Germline V gene lookup returns CDR1 MNHEY and CDR2 SMNVEV (reference sequence). Here the CDR3 reads CASSLSSGGRYNEQFF. The CDR3 DNA sequence: TGTGCCAGCAGTTTATCTAGCGGGGGGAGATACAATGAGCAGTTCTTC.

This clonotype has a count of ten or more. The V and J genes are TRBV12-5 and TRBJ2-3; possible D gene TRBD1, 6 bases. Germline loops: CDR1 LGHNT, CDR2 FRNRAP. The V and J ends lost 5 bases and 5 bases respectively, with 11 bases between them. The CDR3 sequence is 13 residues long. CDR3 in DNA: TGTGCTAGTGGTCCGGACAGCTTAGATACGCAGTATTTT. Translating gives CASGPDSLDTQYF.

This clonotype was observed a handful of times. The chain combines TRBV29-1 with TRBJ2-7, with 8 bases matching TRBD1. Trimming took 6 bases from V and 1 from J; bases not matched to a gene: 8. This CDR3 contains 14 residues. Germline CDR1 is SQVTM and CDR2 is ANQGSEA. The CDR3 spells CSVFTGQVSYEQYF. CDR3 sequence (DNA): TGCAGCGTATTCACGGGACAGGTATCCTACGAGCAGTACTTC.